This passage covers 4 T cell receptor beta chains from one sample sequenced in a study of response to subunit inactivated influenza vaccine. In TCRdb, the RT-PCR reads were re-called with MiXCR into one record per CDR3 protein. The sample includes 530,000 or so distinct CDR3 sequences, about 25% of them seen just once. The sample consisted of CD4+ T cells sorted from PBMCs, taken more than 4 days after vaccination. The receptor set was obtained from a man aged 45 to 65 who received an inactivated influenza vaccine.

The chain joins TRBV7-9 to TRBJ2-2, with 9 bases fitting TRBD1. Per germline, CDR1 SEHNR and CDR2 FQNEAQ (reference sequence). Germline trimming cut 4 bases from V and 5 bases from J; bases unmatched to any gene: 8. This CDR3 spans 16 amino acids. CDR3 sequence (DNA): TGTGCCAGCAGCTCGACGGACAGGGGTTGGACCGGGGAGCTGTTTTTT. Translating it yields CASSSTDRGWTGELFF.

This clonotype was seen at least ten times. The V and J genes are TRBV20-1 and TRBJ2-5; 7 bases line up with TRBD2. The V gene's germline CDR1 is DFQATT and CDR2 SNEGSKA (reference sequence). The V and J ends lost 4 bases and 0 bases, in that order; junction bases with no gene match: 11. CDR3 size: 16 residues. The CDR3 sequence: CSATRWGTNNQETQYF. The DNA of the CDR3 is TGCAGTGCTACCCGTTGGGGGACTAACAACCAAGAGACCCAGTACTTC.

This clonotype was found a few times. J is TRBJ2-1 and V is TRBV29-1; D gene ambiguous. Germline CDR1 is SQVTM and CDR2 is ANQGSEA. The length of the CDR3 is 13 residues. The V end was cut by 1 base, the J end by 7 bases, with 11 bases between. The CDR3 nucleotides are TGCAGCGTTGAAGGGATGGGTGGAAATGAGCAGTTCTTC. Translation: CSVEGMGGNEQFF.

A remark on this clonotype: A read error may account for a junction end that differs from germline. The CDR3 loop is CASTRDRADNDQFF. CDR3 nucleotide sequence: TGCGCCAGCACCCGGGACAGGGCAGACAATGATCAGTTCTTC. This chain joins TRBV5-1 and TRBJ2-1, with 9 bases fitting TRBD1. The V gene's germline CDR1 is SGHRS and CDR2 YFSETQ. The CDR3 runs to 14 residues. Full variable domain (remainder filled in from reference TRBV5-1 and TRBJ2-1): KAGVTQTPRYLIKTRGQQVTLSCSPISGHRSVSWYQQTPGQGLQFLFEYFSETQRNKGNFPGRFSGRQFSNSRSEMNVSTLELGDSALYLCASTRDRADNDQFFGPGTRLTVL.